Below, 15 T cell receptor beta chains from the same sample are listed, as sequenced in a study of cytomegalovirus exposure and HLA in healthy donors. In the PCR, 60 Vbeta and 13 Jbeta primers were used. The data were produced by immunoSEQ multiplex PCR, yet TCRdb's version contains in-frame clones alone and is incomplete. This listing includes 140,000 to 150,000 clones. Sequenced: PBMCs. The receptors derive from a woman aged 50 to 60 in good health and CMV-seronegative.

This chain uses TRBV30 with TRBJ2-5; possibly TRBD1 for D (5 bases). This CDR3 contains 13 residues. Trimming stripped 4 bases from V and 0 bases from J, with 9 bases between. Germline V gene sequence: CDR1 GTSNPN, CDR2 SVGIG (reference sequence). CDR3 sequence: CAWNQGYQETQYF. The CDR3 DNA follows: TGTGCCTGGAACCAGGGATACCAAGAGACCCAGTACTTC.

The chain has TRBV7-3 and TRBJ1-1; D gene unclear. Germline V gene sequence: CDR1 SGHTA, CDR2 FQGTGA. The CDR3 loop spans 13 amino acids. V lost 3 bases and J lost 4, with 9 bases in between. As DNA, the CDR3 is TGTGCCAGCAGCTTGAGGGCATCCACTGAAGCTTTCTTT. It translates to CASSLRASTEAFF.

This chain's CDR3 is CASSLGGQLKETQYF. CDR3 nucleotides: TGCGCCAGCAGCTTAGGGGGCCAGTTAAAAGAGACCCAGTACTTC. The genes are TRBV5-1 and TRBJ2-5; 7 bases are a match to TRBD1. The germline gives CDR1 SGHRS, CDR2 YFSETQ. V was pared by 2 bases and J by 3 bases, with 7 bases of the junction left unmatched. The length of the CDR3 is 15 residues.

The V gene is TRBV2, the J gene TRBJ1-2, with D possibly TRBD1 on 5 matching bases. The CDR3 runs 13 residues. Germline V gene lookup returns CDR1 SNHLY and CDR2 FYNNEI. V was pared by 2 bases and J by 4 bases, with 8 bases between. In DNA, the CDR3 is TGTGCCAGCAGTGAACTAGGGGTCTATGGCTACACCTTC. Protein product: CASSELGVYGYTF. Based on the CDR3 plus reference TRBV2 and TRBJ1-2, the full variable domain is EPEVTQTPSHQVTQMGQEVILRCVPISNHLYFYWYRQILGQKVEFLVSFYNNEISEKSEIFDDQFSVERPDGSNFTLKIRSTKLEDSAMYFCASSELGVYGYTFGSGTRLTVV.

The chain is built from TRBV7-2 and TRBJ1-2; 9 bases are a match to TRBD1. The CDR3 length is 14 residues. Germline loops: CDR1 SGHTA, CDR2 FQGNSA. V shed 0 bases, J shed 10 bases, and the junction held 6 bases outside the gene matches. CDR3 residues: CASSLAGQGEVYTF. CDR3 nucleotide sequence: TGTGCCAGCAGCTTAGCGGGACAGGGCGAGGTCTACACCTTC.

This chain joins TRBV18 and TRBJ1-1, with 9 bases aligning to TRBD1. The J segment lost 5 bases and the V segment lost 4 bases, leaving 17 bases of the junction unmatched. The CDR3 is 18 amino acids. Germline assignment: CDR1 KGHSH and CDR2 LQKENI. CDR3 residues: CASSLTFSTGTGRTEAFF. In DNA, the CDR3 is TGTGCCAGCTCACTCACCTTTTCAACCGGGACAGGGAGGACTGAAGCTTTCTTT.

V usage is TRBV28 and J usage is TRBJ1-5; TRBD1 matches at 7 bases. The germline CDR1 and CDR2 sequences are MDHEN and SYDVKM. With V trimmed by 5 bases and J by 4 bases, 8 bases remained unmatched. The CDR3 contains 15 residues. Here the CDR3 reads CASSPRTGRNQPQHF. CDR3 DNA: TGTGCCAGCAGTCCCCGGACAGGTCGGAATCAGCCCCAGCATTTT.

Comments on this clone: The same CDR3 is also encoded by other DNA sequences in this sample. The CDR3 region is CASSVETGYGYTF. As DNA, the CDR3 is TGTGCCAGCAGCGTAGAGACAGGCTATGGCTACACCTTC. This chain connects TRBV9 to TRBJ1-2; possible D gene TRBD1, 6 bases. This CDR3 contains 13 residues. Trimming shortened V by 0 bases and J by 4 bases, and 7 bases separated the two germline ends. Germline CDR1 is SGDLS and CDR2 is YYNGEE. The full variable domain, with the rest looked up from reference TRBV9 and TRBJ1-2, is DSGVTQTPKHLITATGQRVTLRCSPRSGDLSVYWYQQSLDQGLQFLIQYYNGEERAKGNILERFSAQQFPDLHSELNLSSLELGDSALYFCASSVETGYGYTFGSGTRLTVV.

The DNA for the CDR3 is TGTGCCATCAGTGACTACGGACAGGGAAGTTTGGGCACTGAAGCTTTCTTT. Amino acid sequence: CAISDYGQGSLGTEAFF. The chain joins TRBV10-3 to TRBJ1-1; TRBD1 aligns across 8 bases. Germline V gene sequence: CDR1 ENHRY, CDR2 SYGVKD. Losses at the gene ends were 3 bases for V and 4 bases for J; bases not matched to a gene: 13. The CDR3 spans 17 residues.

The chain links TRBV4-2 to TRBJ2-7, with D perhaps matching TRBD1 (6 bases). Germline V lookup: CDR1 LGHNA, CDR2 YNFKEQ. Trimming stripped 1 base from V and 4 bases from J, with 11 bases between. The CDR3 is 14 amino acids. Here the CDR3 reads CASSQGTAIYEQYF. The CDR3 nucleotides are TGTGCCAGCAGCCAAGGGACAGCGATTTACGAGCAGTACTTC.

The gene calls are TRBV5-1 and TRBJ1-2, with D possibly being TRBD1 (5 bases). The germline V gene encodes CDR1 SGHRS and CDR2 YFSETQ. Deletions cut 6 bases from V and 4 bases from J, with 13 bases between. The CDR3 has 13 amino acids. CDR3 loop: CASNTTESYGYTF. The CDR3 bases are TGCGCCAGCAATACGACAGAGAGCTATGGCTACACCTTC.

The chain links TRBV5-1 to TRBJ1-2, with 9 bases matching TRBD1. CDR1 SGHRS and CDR2 YFSETQ come from the germline V gene. This CDR3 region has 16 residues. Trimming cost V 0 bases and J 5 bases; bases outside gene matches: 8. CDR3 protein: CASSLAGQGRTYGYTF. DNA of the CDR3: TGCGCCAGCAGCTTGGCCGGACAGGGGAGGACATATGGCTACACCTTC.

V gene TRBV30 combines with J gene TRBJ2-7; 8 bases are shared with TRBD1. Germline-derived CDR1 and CDR2 are GTSNPN and SVGIG (reference sequence). Trimming took 4 bases from V and 2 from J; bases not matched to a gene: 10. The CDR3 sequence is 15 residues long. As DNA, the CDR3 is TGTGCCTGGATAGGACAGGGAGAAAAGGCCTACGAGCAGTACTTC. Its translation: CAWIGQGEKAYEQYF.

This rearrangement joins TRBV5-1 to TRBJ2-3, with TRBD2 identical over 14 bases. With V trimmed by 3 bases and J by 3 bases, 6 bases remained unmatched. The CDR3 has 17 residues. Germline lookup yields CDR1 SGHRS and CDR2 YFSETQ. The CDR3 sequence is CASSSGTSGGDTDTQYF. The CDR3 region has the DNA TGCGCCAGCAGCTCCGGGACTAGCGGGGGTGATACAGATACGCAGTATTTT.

The CDR3 is CASSKQGAVGYGYTF. CDR3 DNA: TGTGCCAGCAGCAAACAGGGGGCTGTCGGCTATGGCTACACCTTC. This chain links TRBV7-8 with TRBJ1-2, with 9 bases matching TRBD1. Germline CDR1 reads SGHVS; CDR2 reads FQNEAQ. CDR3 size: 15 residues. V was pared by 5 bases and J by 4 bases, with 8 bases of the junction left unmatched.